This note documents a single T cell receptor beta chain sequence. Its specificity is not known. Regarding time point: late sampling 161 to 241 days after vaccination in three convalescent patients. Treatment reported: 10-day PBMC culture with coronavirus spike peptide pools or control peptides (ViraFEST assay). The data were taken from a study of vaccination and CD4 T cells after COVID-19. Across the study: The peptides that stimulated the cells were overlapping spike peptides from SARS-CoV-2, HCoV-NL63, HCoV-OC43 and HCoV-229E.

The Oncomine TCR Beta short-read assay was applied to DNA of cultured CD4+ T cells. TCRdb passed the PCR reads through MiXCR, listing each CDR3 protein once. The repertoire includes over 20,000 distinct CDR3 sequences, more than 30% of them detected once, and 3% sits in the top ten. The CDR3 spans 15 residues. Germline CDR1 and CDR2: DFQATT and SNEGSKA (reference sequence). The V end was cut by 3 bases, the J end by 0 bases, with 9 bases between. Material: CD4+ T cells from blood, cultured in vitro, obtained about 7 months after SARS-CoV-2 vaccination. The V gene is TRBV20-1, the J gene TRBJ2-6; D is perhaps TRBD2 (5 bases). This TCR derives from a human donor who had recovered from COVID-19. The CDR3 sequence is CSAREDGSGANVLTF. CDR3 nucleotides: TGCAGTGCTAGGGAGGACGGCTCTGGGGCCAACGTCCTGACTTTC.